These T cell receptor beta chains were read from a single sample in a study of blood T cell repertoires in COVID-19. The protocol was immunoSEQ multiplex PCR, while the TCRdb copy is restricted to in-frame clones and leaves out a portion. In the table there are about 150,000 clones, more than 75% of which are singletons. Sequencing input: peripheral blood. The receptor source for this set is a man between 18 and 35 years old with COVID-19, enrolled during active disease. Both conserved end residues are part of each CDR3. D genes are given only for firm matches. Expanded clones are given a class, and other clones once, few, many or no size at all.

TRBJ2-1	TRBV19	TRBD2	.	CASRASGRSSYNEQFF	TGTGCCAGTAGGGCTAGCGGGAGGTCTTCCTACAATGAGCAGTTCTTC
TRBJ2-2	TRBV29-1	.	.	CSVDDRITGTGELFF	TGCAGCGTTGATGACAGGATAACGGGTACCGGGGAGCTGTTTTTT
TRBJ1-2	TRBV29-1	TRBD1	once	CSVEDRGGQGIYGYTF	TGCAGCGTTGAAGATAGAGGGGGACAGGGGATCTATGGCTACACCTTC
TRBJ2-2	TRBV5-6	.	.	CASSFGTLNTGELFF	TGTGCCAGCAGCTTTGGGACATTGAACACCGGGGAGCTGTTTTTT
TRBJ1-4	TRBV6-5	.	.	CASSYGGEVGEKLLF	TGTGCCAGCAGTTACGGGGGGGAAGTAGGAGAAAAACTGCTTTTT
TRBJ1-1	TRBV28	TRBD1	.	CASSLEGADTEAFF	TGTGCCAGCAGTTTAGAGGGGGCAGACACTGAAGCTTTCTTT
TRBJ2-5	TRBV28	TRBD1	.	CASSLQGAQETQYF	TGTGCCAGCAGTTTACAGGGGGCACAAGAGACCCAGTACTTC
TRBJ1-5	TRBV19	TRBD1	.	CASSIGQGVGQPQHF	TGTGCCAGTAGTATAGGGCAGGGGGTAGGCCAGCCCCAGCATTTT
TRBJ2-7	TRBV28	TRBD1	.	CASSLDRGPYEQYF	TGTGCCAGCAGCTTGGACAGGGGCCCCTACGAGCAGTACTTC
TRBJ2-7	TRBV28	TRBD2	.	CASSFQRESYEQYF	TGTGCCAGCAGTTTCCAGCGGGAGTCCTACGAGCAGTACTTC
TRBJ2-1	TRBV19	.	.	CASSIAQGYYNEQFF	TGTGCCAGTAGTATTGCACAGGGTTACTACAATGAGCAGTTCTTC
TRBJ2-2	TRBV5-1	.	.	CASSLPGEGGTGELFF	TGCGCCAGCAGCTTGCCAGGGGAAGGGGGCACCGGGGAGCTGTTTTTT
TRBJ1-1	TRBV5-6	.	.	CASSLAVGGSNTEAFF	TGTGCCAGCAGCTTGGCCGTCGGCGGCTCTAACACTGAAGCTTTCTTT
TRBJ2-3	TRBV9	.	.	CASSADFRHTDTQYF	TGTGCCAGCAGCGCAGACTTTAGGCACACAGATACGCAGTATTTT
TRBJ2-1	TRBV5-1	TRBD2	.	CASSLTSGSSYNEQFF	TGCGCCAGCAGCTTGACTAGCGGGAGCTCCTACAATGAGCAGTTCTTC
TRBJ2-2	TRBV11-2	.	once	CASSPLGAQAGELFF	TGTGCCAGCAGCCCCCTGGGAGCCCAGGCGGGGGAGCTGTTTTTT
TRBJ1-1	TRBV18	TRBD1	.	CASSPTTGVNTEAFF	TGTGCCAGCTCACCCACGACAGGGGTGAACACTGAAGCTTTCTTT
TRBJ1-2	TRBV29-1	TRBD1	.	CSVVTGQYGYTF	TGCAGCGTTGTGACAGGGCAGTATGGCTACACCTTC
TRBJ1-1	TRBV27	.	.	CASSFLAGYTEAFF	TGTGCCAGCAGTTTTCTCGCAGGGTACACTGAAGCTTTCTTT
TRBJ2-7	TRBV29-1	.	.	CSGQGRGTYEQYF	TGCAGTGGACAAGGTCGGGGGACCTACGAGCAGTACTTC
TRBJ1-5	TRBV29-1	TRBD1	few	CSAGQGGSQPQHF	TGCAGCGCCGGACAGGGAGGAAGTCAGCCCCAGCATTTT
TRBJ2-3	TRBV4-3	.	once	CASSQGVFERASTDTQYF	TGCGCCAGCAGCCAAGGCGTTTTTGAACGCGCAAGCACAGATACGCAGTATTTT
TRBJ1-2	TRBV5-3	.	.	CARSWSRNCPYGYTF	TGTGCCAGAAGCTGGAGCCGAAATTGCCCCTATGGCTACACCTTC
TRBJ1-1	TRBV6-5	.	.	CASTDSSNTEAFF	TGTGCCAGCACGGACAGTTCGAACACTGAAGCTTTCTTT
TRBJ2-7	TRBV10-2	TRBD1	.	CASSESRTGERLGEQYF	TGCGCCAGCAGTGAGTCCAGGACAGGGGAACGCTTAGGCGAGCAGTACTTC
TRBJ1-2	TRBV7-9	TRBD1	.	CASSLGQGHYGYTF	TGTGCCAGCAGCCTGGGACAGGGGCACTATGGCTACACCTTC
TRBJ2-2	TRBV27	.	.	CASSLFRLGNTGELFF	TGTGCCAGCAGTTTATTTCGCCTAGGGAACACCGGGGAGCTGTTTTTT
TRBJ2-7	TRBV3-1/TRBV3-2	.	.	CASSQDRVNEQYF	TGTGCCAGCAGCCAAGATCGTGTAAACGAGCAGTACTTC
TRBJ1-4	TRBV7-9	.	.	CASSLLAATNEKLFF	TGTGCCAGCAGCTTATTGGCAGCAACTAATGAAAAACTGTTTTTT
TRBJ2-5	TRBV27	.	.	CASSPNQETQYF	TGTGCCAGCAGTCCTAACCAAGAGACCCAGTACTTC
TRBJ2-1	TRBV7-2	.	.	CASIDRTLLGGEQFF	TGTGCCAGCATCGACCGGACCCTGCTAGGGGGTGAGCAGTTCTTC
TRBJ2-2	TRBV7-9	.	.	CASSLVGGHTGELFF	TGTGCCAGCAGCTTAGTGGGGGGGCACACCGGGGAGCTGTTTTTT
TRBJ1-1	TRBV6-1	.	.	CASSEGQFTEAFF	TGTGCCAGCAGTGAAGGACAATTCACTGAAGCTTTCTTT